Sequencing of this T cell receptor (beta chain) was carried out in a study of blood T cells in healthy people across ages. Overall study: About one barcoded beta molecule per two T cells came from capture by template switching. Study-wide results and caveats: It was held that the diversity estimates obtained from one million T cells were underestimates.

The CDR3 contains 12 residues. CDR1 is SQVTM, CDR2 ANQGSEA, per germline. Donation came from healthy Caucasian individuals in Russia who were aged about 6 to 95. Note on this clonotype: Its target is unknown.

Through a sample-barcoded 5' primer and a J-beta primer mix, a second PCR was run for 7 to 11 cycles. Sequencing yielded, for each sample, at least 2.5 million paired-end reads carrying CDR3. TCRdb used MiXCR to reprocess the 5' RACE reads, holding one entry per CDR3 protein. The table includes roughly 1.9 million distinct CDR3 sequences, about two fifths detected once. The receptor was derived from a human donor in good health. This chain uses TRBV29-1 with TRBJ2-5, with D unresolved. The better agreement between TRBJ2-7 and the DNA end casts doubt on the J call. Sequenced material: blood. The CDR3 region is CSVEKGNYEQYF. Here the CDR3 DNA reads TGCAGCGTTGAGAAGGGAAACTACGAGCAGTACTTC.